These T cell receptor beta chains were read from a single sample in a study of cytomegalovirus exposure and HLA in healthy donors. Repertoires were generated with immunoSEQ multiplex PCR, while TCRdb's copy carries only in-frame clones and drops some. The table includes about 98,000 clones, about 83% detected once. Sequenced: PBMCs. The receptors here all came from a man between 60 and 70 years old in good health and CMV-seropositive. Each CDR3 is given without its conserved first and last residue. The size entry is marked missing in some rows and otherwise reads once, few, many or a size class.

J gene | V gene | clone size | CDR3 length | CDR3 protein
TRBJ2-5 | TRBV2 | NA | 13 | ASRDSPILGETQY
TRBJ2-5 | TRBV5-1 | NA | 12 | ASSFRTAQETQY
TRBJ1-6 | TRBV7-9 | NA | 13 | ASSLAGTGGTPLH
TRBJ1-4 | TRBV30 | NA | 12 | AWSGGSLNEKLF
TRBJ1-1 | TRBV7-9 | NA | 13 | ASSLEGQVNTEAF
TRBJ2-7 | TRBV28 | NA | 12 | ASSLFRGVYEQY
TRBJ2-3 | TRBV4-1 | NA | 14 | ASSQGPGGSIDTQY
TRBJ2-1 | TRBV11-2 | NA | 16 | ASSSLAFPGVSYNEQF
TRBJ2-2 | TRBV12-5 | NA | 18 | ASGLLSGLAGGSNTGELF
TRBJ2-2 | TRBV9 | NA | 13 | ASSAGTGGVGELF
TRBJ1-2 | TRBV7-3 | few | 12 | ASSQHPPLAGYT
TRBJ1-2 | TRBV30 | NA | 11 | AWSAGTVYGYT
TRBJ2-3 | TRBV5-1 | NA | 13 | ASSTRVAGESTQY
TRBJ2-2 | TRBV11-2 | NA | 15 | ASSLATDRADTGELF
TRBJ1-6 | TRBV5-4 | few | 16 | ASSLVRGGRVGNSPLH
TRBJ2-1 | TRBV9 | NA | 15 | ASSALAGLARNNEQF
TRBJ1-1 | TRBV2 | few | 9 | ASNMNTEAF
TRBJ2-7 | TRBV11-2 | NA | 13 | ASSLFSGGTYEQY
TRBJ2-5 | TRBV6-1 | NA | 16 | ASSERPRVGGSGETQY
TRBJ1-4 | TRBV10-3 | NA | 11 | AIQAGQGEKLF
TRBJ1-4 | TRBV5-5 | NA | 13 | ASSSLPGHPEKLF
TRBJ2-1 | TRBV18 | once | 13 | ASSPVPGAYNEQF
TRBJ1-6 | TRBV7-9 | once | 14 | SSSWSTPQGNSPLH
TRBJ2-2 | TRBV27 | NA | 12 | ASSFGVGTGELF
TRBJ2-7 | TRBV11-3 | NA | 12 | ASSSQGAADEQY
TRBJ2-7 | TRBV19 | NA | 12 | ASSTSGGVYEQY
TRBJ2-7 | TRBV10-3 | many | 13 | AISEAVKGSYEQY
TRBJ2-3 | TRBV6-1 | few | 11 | ASSAQRGDTQY
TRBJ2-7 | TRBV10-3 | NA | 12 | AISAAGGSYEQY
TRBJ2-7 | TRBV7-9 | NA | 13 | SSSEGAGPAYEQY
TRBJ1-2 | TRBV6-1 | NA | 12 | ATLQGARNYGYT
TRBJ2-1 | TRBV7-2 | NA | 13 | ASSRDRSSYNEQF
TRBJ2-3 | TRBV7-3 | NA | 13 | ASSSGGQSTDTQY
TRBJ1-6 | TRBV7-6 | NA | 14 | ASSLKGTLGLSPLN
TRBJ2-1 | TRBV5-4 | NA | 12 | ASSWSTGYNEQF
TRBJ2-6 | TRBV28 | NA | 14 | ASSLDRGPGANVLT
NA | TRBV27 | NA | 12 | ASSLSRSSYEQY
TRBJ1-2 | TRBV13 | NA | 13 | ASSLNPTGRWGYT
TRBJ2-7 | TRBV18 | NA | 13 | ASSREGRGVYEQY
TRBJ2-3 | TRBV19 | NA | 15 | ASSPDPARPSTDTQY
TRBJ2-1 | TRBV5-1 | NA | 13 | ASSYSDRGINEQF
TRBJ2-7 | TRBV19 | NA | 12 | ASSIKAANYEQY
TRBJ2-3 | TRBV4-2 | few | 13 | ASSRTSGGTDTQY
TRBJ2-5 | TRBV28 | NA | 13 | ASSRDRGSLGTQY
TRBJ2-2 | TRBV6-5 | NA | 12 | ASSYSGLGGELF
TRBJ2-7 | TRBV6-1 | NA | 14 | ASSEWGTGGSDEQY
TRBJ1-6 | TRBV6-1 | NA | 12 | ASGERARDSPLH
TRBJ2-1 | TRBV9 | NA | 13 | ASTVTSGGINEQF
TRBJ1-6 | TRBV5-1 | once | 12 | ASSSSGGGSPLH
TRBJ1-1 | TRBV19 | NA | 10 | ASSPGNTEAF
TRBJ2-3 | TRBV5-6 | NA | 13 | ASSPWTVSTDTQY
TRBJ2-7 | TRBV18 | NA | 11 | ASSPRTTYEQY
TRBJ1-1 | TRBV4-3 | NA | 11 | ASSLARGTEAF
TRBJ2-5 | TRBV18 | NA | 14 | ASSPRETSGSETQY
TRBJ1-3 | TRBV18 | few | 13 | ASSLQQGSGNTIY
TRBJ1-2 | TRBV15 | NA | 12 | ATSRDLTRFGYT
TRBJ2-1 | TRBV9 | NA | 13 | ASSVVGGVPNEQF
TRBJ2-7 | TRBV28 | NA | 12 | ASSFNLGSYEQY
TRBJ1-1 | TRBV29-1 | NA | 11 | SVHRAKNTEAF